The present T cell receptor beta chain was sequenced within a study of regulatory T cells in long-lasting Graves disease. Study outcomes and limitations: Less diverse TCR repertoires were seen in persistent Graves' patients than in newly diagnosed ones. Among the persistent patients, 2,741 public clonotypes were shared, more than the approximately 1,000 shared among new patients.

Library construction for TCR beta used iRepertoire HTBI primers and Arm-PCR of CDR3 regions. One entry per CDR3 protein results from TCRdb running MiXCR on the multiplex PCR reads. The data contain about 660,000 distinct CDR3 sequences, 30% of them seen just once; the ten biggest clones take up roughly 46%. As for this clonotype: Its specificity is not known.

Time point here: persistent/refractory GD, antithyroid drugs over 5 years with positive TRAb. From PBMCs, RNA was extracted and then used to make the TCR library. Sequences were derived from peripheral blood mononuclear cells (PBMCs), sampled when the disease was refractory, from a patient treated with antithyroid drugs. This TCR came from a female donor with Graves disease.

The chain's CDR3 is CASSRGGLAGSYEQYF. CDR3 coding DNA: TGTGCCAGCAGCCGGGGGGGGCTAGCGGGCTCCTACGAGCAGTACTTC. This chain links TRBV7-2 with TRBJ2-7; 8 bases are shared with TRBD2. The V gene's germline CDR1 is SGHTA and CDR2 FQGNSA. The CDR3 length is 16 residues. V lost 5 bases and J lost 0; bases outside the gene matches: 9.